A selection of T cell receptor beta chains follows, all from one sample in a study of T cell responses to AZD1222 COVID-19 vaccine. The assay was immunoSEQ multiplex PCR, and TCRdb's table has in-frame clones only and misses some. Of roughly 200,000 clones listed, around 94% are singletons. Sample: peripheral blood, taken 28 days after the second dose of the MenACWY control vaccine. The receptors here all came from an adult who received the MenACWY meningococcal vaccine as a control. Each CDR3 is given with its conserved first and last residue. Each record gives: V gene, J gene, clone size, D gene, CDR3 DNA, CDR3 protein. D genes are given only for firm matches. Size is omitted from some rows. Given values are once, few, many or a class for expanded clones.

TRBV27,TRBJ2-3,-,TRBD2,TGTGCCAGCAGTTTTCTAGCGGGAGGGGGCACAGATACGCAGTATTTT,CASSFLAGGGTDTQYF
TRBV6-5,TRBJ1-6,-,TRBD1,TGTGCCAGCAGTTACTCGACAGGGGAGTGGAATTCACCCCTCCACTTT,CASSYSTGEWNSPLHF
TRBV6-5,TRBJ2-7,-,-,TGTGCCAGCAGTTACGTAGCGGTATACGAGCAGTACTTC,CASSYVAVYEQYF
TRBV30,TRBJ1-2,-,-,TGTGCCTGGAGTGTACGGGTCTATTCGGGAGGCTACACCTTC,CAWSVRVYSGGYTF
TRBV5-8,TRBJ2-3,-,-,TGTGCCAGCAGCCGCGTTGGATTTACAGATACGCAGTATTTT,CASSRVGFTDTQYF
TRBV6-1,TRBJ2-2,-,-,TGTGCCAGCAGTGAAGCTTCGTTCGGGAACACCGGGGAGCTGTTTTTT,CASSEASFGNTGELFF
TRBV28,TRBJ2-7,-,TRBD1,TGTGCCAGCAGGCCGGGACAGGGTTACGAGCAGTACTTC,CASRPGQGYEQYF
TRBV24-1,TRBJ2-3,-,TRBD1,TGTGCCACCAGTGATCCGGGACAGGCCACAGATACGCAGTATTTT,CATSDPGQATDTQYF
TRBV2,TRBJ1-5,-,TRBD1,TGTGCCAGCAGTGATATTGGACAGGGGGCTAATCAGCCCCAGCATTTT,CASSDIGQGANQPQHF
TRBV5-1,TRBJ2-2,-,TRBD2,TGCGCCAGCAGCTTTGGCGGGGGGGCCCACGGGGAGCTGTTTTTT,CASSFGGGAHGELFF
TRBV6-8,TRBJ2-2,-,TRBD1,TGTGCCAGCAGTCGGGACAGGGAGTTTTGGCTGTTTTTT,CASSRDREFWLFF
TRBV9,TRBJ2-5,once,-,TGTGCCAGCAGCGTAGAAGCTTTCCAAGAGACCCAGTACTTC,CASSVEAFQETQYF
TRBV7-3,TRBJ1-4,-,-,TGTGCCAGCAGCCCACAGGGTGACGCCACTAATGAAAAACTGTTTTTT,CASSPQGDATNEKLFF
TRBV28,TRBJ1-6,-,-,TGTGCCAGCACCGATGGGAATTCACCCCTCCACTTT,CASTDGNSPLHF
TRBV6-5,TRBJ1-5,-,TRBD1,TGTGCCAGCAGTACAGGGGGCGCGAATCAGCCCCAGCATTTT,CASSTGGANQPQHF
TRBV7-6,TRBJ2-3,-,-,TGTGCCAGCAGCCTAGGATCGGGCAGGGCAGATACGCAGTATTTT,CASSLGSGRADTQYF
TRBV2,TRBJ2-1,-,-,TGTGCCAGCAGTGAAGCAGGGGCCCGGTCCAATGAGCAGTTCTTC,CASSEAGARSNEQFF
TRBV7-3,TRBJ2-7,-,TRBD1,TGTGCCAGCAGCTCGACAGGGATCGACGAGCAGTACTTC,CASSSTGIDEQYF
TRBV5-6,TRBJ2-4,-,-,TGTGCCAGCAGCTTGGTCCTCCCAGGGGTAAGGGCCAAAAACATTCAGTACTTC,CASSLVLPGVRAKNIQYF
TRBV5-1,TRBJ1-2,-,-,TGCGCCAGCAGCACGGACAGAAACTATGGCTACACCTTC,CASSTDRNYGYTF